These 25 T cell receptor beta chains share one sample of origin, sequenced in a study of HIV-infected children after antiretroviral therapy interruption. Treatment denoted: PENTA 11 planned treatment interruption arm or continuous ART arm. RNA-based 3' RACE libraries used unique molecular identifiers. TCRdb reprocessed the 3' RACE reads with MiXCR, giving one entry per CDR3 protein. The sample includes about 83,000 distinct CDR3 sequences, around 6.9% of them seen just once. This sample comprised CD45RA+ CD4+ T cells from PBMCs, pooled from several time points, obtained from a donor given antiretroviral therapy, either interrupted or continuous. Subset indicated: naive CD4+ CD45RA+ CD45RO- T cells. All receptors derive from a pool of human donors with HIV.

This clonotype showed up many times. The chain uses TRBV19 and TRBJ2-7; 7 nucleotides line up with TRBD1. The V and J ends lost 3 bases and 10 bases, in that order; junction bases with no gene match: 6. From germline, CDR1 is LNHDA and CDR2 SQIVND (reference sequence). The CDR3 sequence is 12 residues long. CDR3 DNA sequence: TGTGCCAGTAGTATTGACCGGGACAGACAGTACTTC. Translating it yields CASSIDRDRQYF. Together with reference TRBV19 and TRBJ2-7, the CDR3 gives the full variable domain: DGGITQSPKYLFRKEGQNVTLSCEQNLNHDAMYWYRQDPGQGLRLIYYSQIVNDFQKGDIAEGYSVSREKKESFPLTVTSAQKNPTAFYLCASSIDRDRQYFGPGTRLTVT.

This clonotype was seen at least ten times. The gene calls are TRBV28 and TRBJ1-5, with D perhaps TRBD1 (5 bases). Trimming removed 1 base from V and 1 base from J, with 11 bases in between. CDR3 length: 16 amino acids. Germline-derived CDR1 and CDR2 are MDHEN and SYDVKM. Here the CDR3 reads CASSLFTGTSNQPQHF. The CDR3 nucleotides read TGTGCCAGCAGTTTATTTACAGGAACCAGCAATCAGCCCCAGCATTTT.

This clonotype has just a few counts. The chain joins TRBV5-1 to TRBJ2-2; D call uncertain. The CDR3 contains 16 residues. Germline V lookup: CDR1 SGHRS, CDR2 YFSETQ. With 9 bases removed from V and 1 base from J, the gap between germline ends came to 19 bases. The CDR3 here is CATTTLVWGNTGELFF. The CDR3 bases are TGCGCCACCACGACCCTTGTATGGGGGAACACCGGGGAGCTGTTTTTT.

This clonotype has only a few counts. V is TRBV9 and J is TRBJ1-6; D ambiguous. V was pared by 4 bases and J by 7 bases, with 12 bases between. In germline, CDR1 is SGDLS, CDR2 YYNGEE. The CDR3 consists of 14 residues. In DNA form, the CDR3 reads TGTGCCAGCAGCCTTAAGGAGAAAAATTCACCCCTCCACTTT. Protein sequence: CASSLKEKNSPLHF.

This clonotype appeared many times. The chain has TRBV30 and TRBJ2-6, with unresolved D. This CDR3 has 15 amino acids. The germline V and J ends were trimmed by 4 bases and 4 bases, with 14 bases remaining between them. CDR1 and CDR2 (germline): GTSNPN, SVGIG (reference sequence). The CDR3 is CAWTIDKTGANVLTF. CDR3 DNA sequence: TGTGCCTGGACTATCGACAAGACGGGGGCCAACGTCCTGACTTTC.

This clonotype showed up just a few times. The rearrangement links TRBV19 to TRBJ1-2; D gene uncertain. The V gene lost 5 bases and the J gene lost 4 bases, with 11 bases spanning the gap. The CDR3 has 13 amino acids. Germline V lookup: CDR1 LNHDA, CDR2 SQIVND (reference sequence). For the CDR3, the DNA is TGTGCCAGTAGTCGACTGGCAGTCTATGGCTACACCTTC. Its translation is CASSRLAVYGYTF.

The chain joins TRBV5-1 to TRBJ1-2; a possible D gene is TRBD1 (5 bases). Per the germline V gene, CDR1 is SGHRS and CDR2 is YFSETQ. The CDR3 spans 15 residues. The V gene lost 0 bases and the J gene lost 4 bases, with 13 bases spanning the gap. CDR3 sequence reads: CASSLGSGSGYGYTF. DNA of the CDR3: TGCGCCAGCAGCTTGGGTTCAGGGAGCGGCTATGGCTACACCTTC.

In its sample, this clonotype was seen many times. The V and J genes are TRBV29-1 and TRBJ1-1, with D possibly being TRBD1 (5 bases). The CDR3 covers 12 residues. V was trimmed by 6 bases and J by 8 bases, leaving 16 bases between them. The germline V gene encodes CDR1 SQVTM and CDR2 ANQGSEA. In DNA form, the CDR3 reads TGCAGCGTGAGGGGTGGGGAATTGGAAGCTTTCTTT. Protein sequence: CSVRGGELEAFF.

This clonotype appeared many times. The V and J genes are TRBV30 and TRBJ2-7, with D possibly TRBD1 on 5 matching bases. This CDR3 is built from 13 residues. Germline CDR1 is GTSNPN and CDR2 is SVGIG (reference sequence). Trimming removed 5 bases from V and 2 bases from J, with 13 bases in between. CDR3 residues: CAWGGASAYEQYF. The CDR3 nucleotides are TGTGCCTGGGGTGGGGCCTCGGCCTACGAGCAGTACTTC.

The sample holds many counts of this clonotype. The V gene is TRBV5-4, the J gene TRBJ2-4, with 11 bases lining up with TRBD1. Germline assignment: CDR1 SGHNT and CDR2 YYREEE (reference sequence). The CDR3 is 14 amino acids. Losses at the gene ends were 2 bases for V and 7 bases for J; bases not matched to a gene: 2. This CDR3 is CASSFGQGANIQYF. The CDR3 DNA follows: TGTGCCAGCAGCTTTGGACAGGGGGCGAACATTCAGTACTTC.

This chain joins TRBV21-1 and TRBJ2-1; the table's D call, TRBD1, has no DNA check behind it. TRBV21-1 is given as a pseudogene. The CDR3 is 13 amino acids. CDR3 in DNA: TGTGCCAGCAGCAAAGGGGGGCCCAGGGAGCAGTTCTTC. Residues: CASSKGGPREQFF.

This clonotype was found many times. V gene TRBV12-3 or TRBV12-4 combines with J gene TRBJ1-3, with D unclear. The germline V and J ends were trimmed by 3 bases and 0 bases, with 9 bases remaining between them. This CDR3 is built from 15 residues. The CDR3 reads CASSLQWSSGNTIYF. CDR3 DNA sequence: TGTGCCAGCAGTTTGCAGTGGAGCTCTGGAAACACCATATATTTT.

In this sample, this clonotype turned up many times. J is TRBJ2-1 and V is TRBV20-1; 8 nucleotides match TRBD2. The CDR3 sequence is 15 residues long. V shed 6 bases, J shed 0 bases, and the junction held 7 bases outside the gene matches. Germline V gene lookup returns CDR1 DFQATT and CDR2 SNEGSKA (reference sequence). This CDR3 reads CSAPLRGGSYNEQFF. The CDR3 DNA reads TGCAGTGCCCCCCTTCGGGGGGGCTCCTACAATGAGCAGTTCTTC.

This clonotype was counted many times. The chain is built from TRBV7-2 and TRBJ2-1; 11 bases are shared with TRBD2. V lost 0 bases to trimming and J lost 4 bases; unmatched junction nucleotides: 8. The CDR3 runs 18 residues. Germline CDR1 and CDR2: SGHTA and FQGNSA. CDR3 DNA sequence: TGTGCCAGCAGCTTAGCGTTGGTTCTAGCGGGGGGTTACAATGAGCAGTTCTTC. Residues: CASSLALVLAGGYNEQFF.

This clonotype was detected many times. The V and J genes are TRBV19 and TRBJ2-3; 10 nucleotides agree with TRBD2. CDR3 size: 17 residues. Germline-derived CDR1 and CDR2 are LNHDA and SQIVND (reference sequence). J lost 2 bases, V lost 4 bases, and 9 bases had no gene match. The CDR3 DNA reads TGTGCCAGTAGTAGGTCGACTAGCGGGTTCTTCACAGATACGCAGTATTTT. It encodes CASSRSTSGFFTDTQYF.

This chain's CDR3 is CASSLQEPFTDTQYF. The CDR3 DNA is TGTGCCAGCAGTTTGCAGGAACCCTTCACAGATACGCAGTATTTT. The V call is TRBV6-6, the J call TRBJ2-3; no definite D call. The CDR3 has 15 residues. V shed 4 bases and J shed 2 bases, with 13 bases lying between them. The V gene's germline CDR1 is MNHNY and CDR2 SVGAGI (reference sequence).

This clonotype was found many times. The rearrangement links TRBV3-1 to TRBJ1-1; no clear D. Trimming pared 1 base from V and 6 bases from J, leaving 9 bases between. There are 13 residues in the CDR3. Looked up from germline, CDR1 is LGHDT and CDR2 is YNNKEL (reference sequence). In DNA form, the CDR3 reads TGTGCCAGCAGCCAAGTTAAGGGCGCTGAAGCTTTCTTT. This encodes CASSQVKGAEAFF. Full variable domain (remainder filled in from reference TRBV3-1 and TRBJ1-1): DTAVSQTPKYLVTQMGNDKSIKCEQNLGHDTMYWYKQDSKKFLKIMFSYNNKELIINETVPNRFSPKSPDKAHLNLHINSLELGDSAVYFCASSQVKGAEAFFGQGTRLTVV.

This clonotype was observed many times. V usage is TRBV5-1 and J usage is TRBJ1-1; a possible D gene is TRBD1 (6 bases). Per germline, CDR1 SGHRS and CDR2 YFSETQ. Trimming cost V 1 base and J 3 bases, with 22 bases left between them. The CDR3 spans 18 residues. The CDR3 region is CASSLFGQGPGGHTEAFF. DNA of the CDR3: TGCGCCAGCAGCTTGTTCGGTCAGGGGCCTGGTGGGCACACTGAAGCTTTCTTT.

This clonotype was detected only a few times. The V and J genes are TRBV15 and TRBJ2-4; D perhaps matches TRBD1 (6 bases). The length of the CDR3 is 14 residues. With 1 base removed from V and 14 bases from J, the gap between germline ends came to 18 bases. From germline, CDR1 is LNHNV and CDR2 YYDKDF (reference sequence). The CDR3 bases are TGTGCCACCAGCAGAGGAGGACAATACGAGGGGGAGTACTTC. Its protein is CATSRGGQYEGEYF.

This clonotype showed up many times. The V gene is TRBV5-1, the J gene TRBJ2-1, with TRBD2 as a possible D gene (6 bases). The CDR3 sequence is 13 residues long. V was cut by 3 bases and J by 9 bases, with 13 bases left in between. From germline, CDR1 is SGHRS and CDR2 YFSETQ. DNA for the CDR3: TGCGCCAGCAGCTCGGAGGGCTTGGGTGAGCAGTTCTTC. Protein: CASSSEGLGEQFF.

This rearrangement joins TRBV12-3 or TRBV12-4 to TRBJ2-1; no reliable D call. The CDR3 length is 13 residues. The V end lost 2 bases, the J end lost 8 bases, and 10 bases lay between the germline ends. CDR3 sequence (DNA): TGTGCCAGCAGTTTATTGTTCTCCTATGAGCAGTTCTTC. It yields the protein CASSLLFSYEQFF.

This clonotype was detected many times. The chain employs TRBV27 and TRBJ1-2, with 8 bases fitting TRBD1. The CDR3 is 14 amino acids. Germline CDR1 MNHEY, CDR2 SMNVEV (reference sequence). The ends lost 6 bases at V and 2 bases at J; junction bases unmatched: 5. The CDR3 nucleotides are TGTGCCAGCAGCCTATACAGGGGGAACTATGGCTACACCTTC. Its protein is CASSLYRGNYGYTF.

The chain recombines TRBV6-1 with TRBJ1-1; D is perhaps TRBD1 (5 bases). Germline V CDR1 and CDR2: MNHNS, SASEGT. The V gene lost 0 bases and the J gene lost 10 bases, with 12 bases spanning the gap. The CDR3 length is 13 residues. Here the CDR3 reads CASSEATAGRAFF. As DNA, the CDR3 is TGTGCCAGCAGTGAAGCGACTGCAGGGCGAGCTTTCTTT.

This clonotype was counted ten times or more. J is TRBJ2-7 and V is TRBV12-3 or TRBV12-4; TRBD1 or TRBD2 may be the D gene (6 bases each). The V end was cut by 4 bases, the J end by 12 bases, with 19 bases between. The length of the CDR3 is 13 residues. The CDR3 coding sequence is TGTGCCAGCAGTTCCCCGCGGGACACGCAGCCGTACTTC. Residues: CASSSPRDTQPYF.

The rearrangement joins TRBV10-3 to TRBJ1-1, with D possibly matching TRBD1 (6 bases). Trimming removed 10 bases at V and 6 bases at J, with 18 bases between. CDR1 ENHRY and CDR2 SYGVKD come from the germline V gene. This CDR3 comprises 13 residues. For the CDR3, the DNA is TGTGCCACCGCTCCTGGCAGGGGTGCTGAAGCTTTCTTT. Its protein product is CATAPGRGAEAFF.